This entry features one TCR beta chain sequence. Antigen unknown. The entry originates in a study of T cell responses to AZD1222 COVID-19 vaccine. From germline, CDR1 is MGHRA and CDR2 YSYEKL. The CDR3 totals 15 residues. With 1 base removed from V and 2 bases from J, the gap between germline ends came to 11 bases. Study results and limitations: Spike-wide vaccine-associated CD4 TCRs dominated at 160-218 and 743-854.

This table comes from immunoSEQ multiplex PCR, and its TCRdb copy is limited to in-frame clones, with some not included. The sample holds 150,000 or so clones; 70% to 90% are singletons and the top ten take 5.5%. This clonotype was obtained from an adult in good health. The V and J genes are TRBV4-1 and TRBJ2-5; D possibly corresponds to TRBD1 (6 bases). Material: peripheral blood, obtained on day 0 of MenACWY control vaccination. In DNA form, the CDR3 reads TGCGCCAGCAGCCAAGTTCGGACAGAGCAAGAGACCCAGTACTTC. As protein: CASSQVRTEQETQYF.